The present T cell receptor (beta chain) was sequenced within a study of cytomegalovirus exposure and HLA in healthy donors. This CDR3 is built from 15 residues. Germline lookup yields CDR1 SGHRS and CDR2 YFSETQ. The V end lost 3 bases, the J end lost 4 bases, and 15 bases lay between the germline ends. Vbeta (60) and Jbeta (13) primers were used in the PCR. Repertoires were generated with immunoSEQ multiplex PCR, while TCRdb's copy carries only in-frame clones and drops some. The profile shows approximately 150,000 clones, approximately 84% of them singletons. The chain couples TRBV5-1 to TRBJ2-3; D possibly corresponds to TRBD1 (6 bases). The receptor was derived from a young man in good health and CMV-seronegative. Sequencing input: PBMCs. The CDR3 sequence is CASSWAGAGADTQYF. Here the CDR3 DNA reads TGCGCCAGCAGCTGGGCAGGGGCAGGGGCAGATACGCAGTATTTT.